The 11 T cell receptor beta chains given below trace back to one sample, sequenced in a study of T cells after yellow fever vaccination (dated by TCRdb to about 2019). The method was 5' RACE. The instrument given in TCRdb is Illumina HiSeq 2500. TCRdb reanalyzed the raw reads on its own, using fastp at Q25 for trimming and MiXCR for clone calling, and kept in-frame beta chains. Every distinct CDR3 protein forms one entry, paired with its most common genes and DNA. Across this sample there are about 580,000 distinct CDR3 sequences, with about 15% seen only once. Roughly 17% of the sample belongs to the ten largest clones. The treatment or condition label here, explained by the study, means: live attenuated yellow fever vaccine strain. Sequences were derived from PBMCs, sampled 5 days after the first yellow fever vaccination. The receptors were gathered from a man aged 18 to 30 who received the YFV17D yellow fever vaccine.

The CDR3 protein is CASSPGGGPPYNEQFF. CDR3 in DNA: TGTGCCAGCAGCCCCGGCGGGGGGCCACCCTACAATGAGCAGTTCTTC. The V gene is TRBV9, the J gene TRBJ2-1; 8 bases align to TRBD2. Looked up from germline, CDR1 is SGDLS and CDR2 is YYNGEE. This CDR3 is built from 16 residues. V was clipped by 4 bases and J by 2 bases; unmatched bases: 8.

This CDR3 is CASSSSGLPRETQYF. CDR3 bases: TGTGCCAGCAGTTCCTCGGGACTCCCCAGGGAGACCCAGTACTTC. This rearrangement joins TRBV6-2 or TRBV6-3 to TRBJ2-5, with a tentative D call TRBD2 (6 bases). The CDR3 consists of 15 residues. From germline, CDR1 is MNHEY and CDR2 SVGEGT. V was cut by 4 bases and J by 5 bases, with 17 bases left in between.

V and J are TRBV6-1 and TRBJ1-1; tentatively, D is TRBD1 (5 bases). The CDR3 runs to 15 residues. Between the trimmed V and J ends, which lost 4 bases and 0 bases, there was a span of 12 bases. Per the germline V gene, CDR1 is MNHNS and CDR2 is SASEGT. CDR3 loop: CASSVFGGVNTEAFF. The CDR3, as DNA: TGTGCCAGCAGTGTTTTCGGAGGGGTGAACACTGAAGCTTTCTTT.

The chain links TRBV11-2 to TRBJ2-3, with 8 bases fitting TRBD2. CDR1 and CDR2 (germline): SGHAT, FQNNGV. The CDR3 has 16 amino acids. V shed 1 base, J shed 2 bases, and the junction held 5 bases outside the gene matches. For the CDR3, the DNA is TGTGCCAGCAGCTTAGGTAGCGGGGCCCACACAGATACGCAGTATTTT. Encoded protein: CASSLGSGAHTDTQYF.

This clonotype occurred a few times. V is TRBV6-2 or TRBV6-3 and J is TRBJ2-1; D tentatively fits TRBD1 or TRBD2 (6 bases each). The germline V and J ends were trimmed by 6 bases and 6 bases, with 15 bases remaining between them. Germline-derived CDR1 and CDR2 are MNHEY and SVGEGT. This CDR3 comprises 14 residues. The CDR3 loop is CASRGGLGPNEQFF. The CDR3 region has the DNA TGTGCCAGCAGAGGGGGGCTTGGTCCCAATGAGCAGTTCTTC.

The chain uses TRBV24-1 and TRBJ2-3; 9 bases line up with TRBD1. V was pared by 4 bases and J by 8 bases, with 6 bases of the junction left unmatched. The CDR3 contains 14 residues. Germline CDR1 reads KGHDR; CDR2 reads SFDVKD. The CDR3 loop reads CATSDGQGTGTQYF. CDR3 DNA: TGTGCCACCAGTGACGGACAGGGGACGGGTACGCAGTATTTT.

The chain combines TRBV20-1 with TRBJ2-5, with D maybe TRBD2 (7 bases). V lost 3 bases, J lost 5 bases, and 19 bases lay in between. The CDR3 runs to 15 residues. Germline V gene data show CDR1 as DFQATT and CDR2 as SNEGSKA (reference sequence). The CDR3 DNA reads TGCAGTGCTAGCGGTTGGGGGGGCCTGGGTGAGACCCAGTACTTC. Translating gives CSASGWGGLGETQYF.

The V call is TRBV27, the J call TRBJ2-3; no firm D call. Trimming took 7 bases from V and 2 from J, leaving 10 bases between them. The CDR3 has 13 amino acids. CDR1 and CDR2 from the germline V gene are MNHEY and SMNVEV (reference sequence). The chain's CDR3 is CASTHGYTDTQYF. The CDR3 DNA follows: TGTGCCAGCACCCATGGGTACACAGATACGCAGTATTTT.

There are many counts of this clonotype. CDR3 in amino acids: CASSPGNGANYGYTF. The CDR3 bases are TGTGCCAGCTCACCTGGTAACGGAGCTAACTATGGCTACACCTTC. This chain joins TRBV18 and TRBJ1-2; D gene ambiguous. Deletions cut 3 bases from V and 0 bases from J, with 11 bases between. This CDR3 is built from 15 residues. Germline CDR1 is KGHSH and CDR2 is LQKENI.

This chain joins TRBV5-6 and TRBJ2-5; 9 positions match TRBD1. This CDR3 spans 17 amino acids. The V and J ends lost 0 bases and 2 bases, in that order; junction bases with no gene match: 8. Germline V CDR1 and CDR2: SGHDT, YYEEEE. CDR3 nucleotides: TGTGCCAGCAGCTTGGGACGGGGACAGGGCGAACAAGAGACCCAGTACTTC. Amino acids: CASSLGRGQGEQETQYF.

The V and J genes are TRBV4-1 and TRBJ1-4; 8 bases match TRBD1. The CDR3 length is 14 residues. The V gene end was trimmed by 4 bases and the J gene end by 8 bases; junction bases not matched to a gene: 6. Germline CDR1 is MGHRA and CDR2 is YSYEKL. This CDR3 is CASSLTGVKEKLFF. The CDR3, as DNA: TGCGCCAGCAGCCTGACAGGGGTCAAAGAAAAACTGTTTTTT.